This T cell receptor (beta chain) was found in a study of T cell changes during pregnancy in multiple sclerosis. TCRdb keeps only in-frame clones here, not all; method: immunoSEQ multiplex PCR. The data show about 39,000 clones, with nearly 90% seen just once and roughly 4% held by the top ten. Sequencing used CD8+ T cells from peripheral blood mononuclear cells, obtained in the first trimester of pregnancy. This receptor was identified in a female donor with multiple sclerosis, enrolled in a pregnancy study.

The CDR3 bases are TGCGCCAGCAGCCCCACATCCACAGACCTCGAGCAGTACTTC. Translating gives CASSPTSTDLEQYF. The chain couples TRBV4-3 to TRBJ2-7; no reliable D call. The germline V gene encodes CDR1 LGHNA and CDR2 YSLEER. This CDR3 is built from 14 residues. V dropped 4 bases and J dropped 6 bases, with 16 bases sitting between them.